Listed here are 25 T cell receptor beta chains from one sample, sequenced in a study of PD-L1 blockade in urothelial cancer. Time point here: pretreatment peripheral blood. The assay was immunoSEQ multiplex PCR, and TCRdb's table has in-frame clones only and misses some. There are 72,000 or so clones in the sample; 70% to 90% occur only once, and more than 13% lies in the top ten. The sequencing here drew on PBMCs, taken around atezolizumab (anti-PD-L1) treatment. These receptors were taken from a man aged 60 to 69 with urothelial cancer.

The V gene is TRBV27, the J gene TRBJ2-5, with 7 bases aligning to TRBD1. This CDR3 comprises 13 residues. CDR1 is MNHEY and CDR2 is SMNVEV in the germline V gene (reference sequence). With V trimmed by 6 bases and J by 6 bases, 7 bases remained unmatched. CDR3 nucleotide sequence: TGTGCCAGCAGAAATGACAGGGAAAAGACCCAGTACTTC. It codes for CASRNDREKTQYF.

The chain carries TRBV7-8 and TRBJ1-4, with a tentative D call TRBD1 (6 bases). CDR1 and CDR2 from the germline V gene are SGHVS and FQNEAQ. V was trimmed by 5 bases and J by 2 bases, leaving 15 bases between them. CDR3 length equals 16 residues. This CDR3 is CASSIRGGGTNEKLFF. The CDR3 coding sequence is TGTGCCAGCAGCATAAGGGGAGGGGGGACTAATGAAAAACTGTTTTTT.

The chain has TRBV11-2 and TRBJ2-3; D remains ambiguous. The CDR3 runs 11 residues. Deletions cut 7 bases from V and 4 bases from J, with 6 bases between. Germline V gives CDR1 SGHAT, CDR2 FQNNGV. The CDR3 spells CASTLADTQYF. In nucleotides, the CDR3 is TGTGCCAGCACCCTCGCAGATACGCAGTATTTT.

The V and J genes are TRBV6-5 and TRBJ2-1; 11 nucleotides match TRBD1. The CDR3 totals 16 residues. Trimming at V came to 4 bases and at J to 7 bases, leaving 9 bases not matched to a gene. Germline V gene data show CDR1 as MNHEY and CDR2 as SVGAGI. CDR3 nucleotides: TGTGCCAGCAGTTTATCCGGGACAGGGGGGTCAAATGAGCAGTTCTTC. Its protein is CASSLSGTGGSNEQFF.

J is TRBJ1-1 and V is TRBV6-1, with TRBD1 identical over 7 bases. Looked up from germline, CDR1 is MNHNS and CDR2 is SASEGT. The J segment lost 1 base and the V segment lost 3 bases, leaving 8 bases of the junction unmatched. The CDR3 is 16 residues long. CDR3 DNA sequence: TGTGCCAGCAGTGAGTGGCCAGGGGGGAAGAACACTGAAGCTTTCTTT. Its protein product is CASSEWPGGKNTEAFF.

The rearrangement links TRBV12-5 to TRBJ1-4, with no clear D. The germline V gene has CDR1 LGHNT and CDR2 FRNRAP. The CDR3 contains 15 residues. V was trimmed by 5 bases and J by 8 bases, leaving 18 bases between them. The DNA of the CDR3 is TGTGCTAGTGGTCCCGGTTGGGGAGATGAGGAAAAACTGTTTTTT. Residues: CASGPGWGDEEKLFF.

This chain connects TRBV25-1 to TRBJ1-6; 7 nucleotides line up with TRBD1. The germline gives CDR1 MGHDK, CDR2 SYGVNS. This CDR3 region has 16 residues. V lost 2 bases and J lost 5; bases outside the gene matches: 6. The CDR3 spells CASSEMRGGNNSPLHF. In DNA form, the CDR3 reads TGTGCCAGCAGTGAAATGAGAGGGGGCAATAATTCACCCCTCCACTTT.

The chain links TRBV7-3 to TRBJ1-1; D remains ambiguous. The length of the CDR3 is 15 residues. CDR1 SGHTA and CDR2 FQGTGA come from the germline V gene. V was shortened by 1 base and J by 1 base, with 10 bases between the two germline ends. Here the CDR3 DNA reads TGTGCCAGCAGCTTAAGTGGCGGCGAGAACACTGAAGCTTTCTTT. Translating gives CASSLSGGENTEAFF. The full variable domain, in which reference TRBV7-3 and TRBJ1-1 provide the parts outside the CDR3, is GAGVSQTPSNKVTEKGKYVELRCDPISGHTALYWYRQSLGQGPEFLIYFQGTGAADDSGLPNDRFFAVRPEGSVSTLKIQRTERGDSAVYLCASSLSGGENTEAFFGQGTRLTVV.

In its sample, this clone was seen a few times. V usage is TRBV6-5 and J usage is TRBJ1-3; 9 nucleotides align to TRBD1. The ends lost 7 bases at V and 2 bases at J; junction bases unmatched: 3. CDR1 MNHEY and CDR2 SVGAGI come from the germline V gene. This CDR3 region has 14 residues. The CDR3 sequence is CASKNRGPGNTIYF. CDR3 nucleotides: TGTGCCAGCAAAAACAGGGGGCCTGGAAACACCATATATTTT.

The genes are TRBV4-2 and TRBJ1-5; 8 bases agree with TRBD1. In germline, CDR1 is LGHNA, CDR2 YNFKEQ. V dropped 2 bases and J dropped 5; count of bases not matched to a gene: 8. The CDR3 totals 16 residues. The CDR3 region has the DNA TGTGCCAGCAGCCAATCCCAGGACAGGGTGGATCAGCCCCAGCATTTT. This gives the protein CASSQSQDRVDQPQHF.

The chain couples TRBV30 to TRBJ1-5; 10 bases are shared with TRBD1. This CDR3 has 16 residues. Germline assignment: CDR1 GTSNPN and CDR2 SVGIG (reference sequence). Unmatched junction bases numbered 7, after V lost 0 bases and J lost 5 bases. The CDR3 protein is CAWSVRGQGTYQPQHF. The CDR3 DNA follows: TGTGCCTGGAGTGTACGGGGACAGGGGACGTATCAGCCCCAGCATTTT.

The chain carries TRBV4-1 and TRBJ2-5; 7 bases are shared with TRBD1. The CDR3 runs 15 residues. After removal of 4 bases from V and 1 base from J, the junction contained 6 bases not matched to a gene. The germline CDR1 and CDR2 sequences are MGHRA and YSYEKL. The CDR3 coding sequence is TGCGCCAGCAGCCCCTGGGGGACAGCCCAAGAGACCCAGTACTTC. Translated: CASSPWGTAQETQYF.

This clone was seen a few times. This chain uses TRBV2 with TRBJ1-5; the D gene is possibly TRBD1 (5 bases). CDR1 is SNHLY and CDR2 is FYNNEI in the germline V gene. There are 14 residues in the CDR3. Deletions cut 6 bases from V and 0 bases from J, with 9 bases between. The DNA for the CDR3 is TGTGCCAGCAGCTCAGACAGTAGCAATCAGCCCCAGCATTTT. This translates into CASSSDSSNQPQHF.

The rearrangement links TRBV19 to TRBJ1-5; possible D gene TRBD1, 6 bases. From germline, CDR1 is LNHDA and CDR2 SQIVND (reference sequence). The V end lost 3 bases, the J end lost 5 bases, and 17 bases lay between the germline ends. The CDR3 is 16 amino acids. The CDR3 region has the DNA TGTGCCAGTAGTATTCCCCGCGGGGGCCCGTATCAGCCCCAGCATTTT. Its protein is CASSIPRGGPYQPQHF.

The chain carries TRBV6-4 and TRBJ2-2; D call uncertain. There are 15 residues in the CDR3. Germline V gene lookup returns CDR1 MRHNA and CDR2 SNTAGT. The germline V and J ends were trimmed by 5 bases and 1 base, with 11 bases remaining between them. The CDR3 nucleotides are TGTGCCAGCAGTATGGTCGCGGTGAACACCGGGGAGCTGTTTTTT. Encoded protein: CASSMVAVNTGELFF.

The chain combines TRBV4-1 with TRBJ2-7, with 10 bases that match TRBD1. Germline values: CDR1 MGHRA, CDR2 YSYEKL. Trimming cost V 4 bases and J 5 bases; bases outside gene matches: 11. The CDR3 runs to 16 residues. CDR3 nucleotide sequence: TGCGCCAGCAGCCCTTCGGACAGGGGGGCTGTCCACGAGCAGTACTTC. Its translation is CASSPSDRGAVHEQYF.

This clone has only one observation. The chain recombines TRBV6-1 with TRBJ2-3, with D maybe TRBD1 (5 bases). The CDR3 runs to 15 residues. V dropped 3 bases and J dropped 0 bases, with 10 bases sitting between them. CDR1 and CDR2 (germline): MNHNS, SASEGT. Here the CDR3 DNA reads TGTGCCAGCAGTGAGGGTCAGGGTAGCACAGATACGCAGTATTTT. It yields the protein CASSEGQGSTDTQYF.

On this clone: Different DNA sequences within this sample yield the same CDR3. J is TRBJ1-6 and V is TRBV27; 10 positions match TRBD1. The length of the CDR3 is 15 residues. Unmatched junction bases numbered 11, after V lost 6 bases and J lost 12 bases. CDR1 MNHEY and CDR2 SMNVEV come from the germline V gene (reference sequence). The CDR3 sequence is CASRGDRGSAGPLHF. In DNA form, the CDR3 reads TGTGCCAGCAGAGGGGACAGGGGCTCGGCGGGACCCCTCCACTTT.

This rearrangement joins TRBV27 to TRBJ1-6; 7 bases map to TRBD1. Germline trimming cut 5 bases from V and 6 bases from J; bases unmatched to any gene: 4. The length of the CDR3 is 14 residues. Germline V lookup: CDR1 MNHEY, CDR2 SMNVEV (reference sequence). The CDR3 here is CASSNDRANSPLHF. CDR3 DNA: TGTGCCAGCAGTAATGACAGGGCTAATTCACCCCTCCACTTT.

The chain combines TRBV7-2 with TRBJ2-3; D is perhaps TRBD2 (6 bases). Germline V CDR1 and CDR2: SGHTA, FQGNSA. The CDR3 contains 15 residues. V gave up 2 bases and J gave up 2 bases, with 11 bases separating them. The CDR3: CASSLNRGTTDTQYF. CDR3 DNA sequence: TGTGCCAGCAGCTTAAACCGGGGGACCACAGATACGCAGTATTTT.

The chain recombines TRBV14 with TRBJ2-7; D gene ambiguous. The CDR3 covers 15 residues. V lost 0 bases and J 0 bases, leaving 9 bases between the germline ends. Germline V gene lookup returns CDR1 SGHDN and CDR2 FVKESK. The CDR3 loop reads CASSQEAPFSYEQYF. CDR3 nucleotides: TGTGCCAGCAGCCAAGAAGCACCTTTCTCCTACGAGCAGTACTTC.

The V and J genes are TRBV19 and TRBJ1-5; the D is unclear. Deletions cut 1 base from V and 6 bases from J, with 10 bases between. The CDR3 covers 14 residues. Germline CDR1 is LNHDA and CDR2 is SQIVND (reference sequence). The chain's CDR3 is CASSIVRGGQPQHF. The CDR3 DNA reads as TGTGCCAGTAGTATAGTCCGGGGTGGTCAGCCCCAGCATTTT.

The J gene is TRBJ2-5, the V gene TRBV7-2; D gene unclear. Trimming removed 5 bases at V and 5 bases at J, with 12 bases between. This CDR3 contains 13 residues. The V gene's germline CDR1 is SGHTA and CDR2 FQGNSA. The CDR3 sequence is CASSQAKEETQYF. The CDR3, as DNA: TGTGCCAGCAGCCAAGCGAAGGAGGAGACCCAGTACTTC.

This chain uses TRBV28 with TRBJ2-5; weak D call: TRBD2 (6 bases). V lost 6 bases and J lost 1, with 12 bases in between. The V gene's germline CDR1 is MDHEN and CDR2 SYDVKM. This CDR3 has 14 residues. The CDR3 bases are TGTGCCAGCAGGGGGGGACTGCTCCAAGAGACCCAGTACTTC. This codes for CASRGGLLQETQYF.

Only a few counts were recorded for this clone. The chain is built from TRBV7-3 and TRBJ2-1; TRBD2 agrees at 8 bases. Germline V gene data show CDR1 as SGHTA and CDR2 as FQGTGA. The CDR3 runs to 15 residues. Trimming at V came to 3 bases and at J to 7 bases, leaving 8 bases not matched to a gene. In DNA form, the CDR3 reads TGTGCCAGCAGCTTGAAAGCGGGGGCCGGGAATGAGCAGTTCTTC. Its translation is CASSLKAGAGNEQFF. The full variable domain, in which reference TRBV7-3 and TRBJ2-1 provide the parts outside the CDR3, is GAGVSQTPSNKVTEKGKYVELRCDPISGHTALYWYRQSLGQGPEFLIYFQGTGAADDSGLPNDRFFAVRPEGSVSTLKIQRTERGDSAVYLCASSLKAGAGNEQFFGPGTRLTVL.